These 4 T cell receptor beta chains share one sample of origin, sequenced in a study of brain T cells in children with intractable seizures. Documented time point: blood from clinic visit 5 months post-surgery; TSC patient then seizure free. Assay used: immunoSEQ multiplex PCR; TCRdb lists only in-frame clones, some missing. The repertoire holds about 340,000 clones, with roughly 92% as singletons. The sequencing used peripheral blood, collected about 5 months after surgery. Every receptor here comes from a boy under two years old with tuberous sclerosis and intractable seizures.

As for this clone: At one of its ends the junction is not consistent with the germline gene, which may arise from a read error. The DNA for the CDR3 is TGCAGTGCTAGGACAGGGCTACCCTACTTC. Its translation is CSARTGLPYF. The chain carries TRBV20-1 and TRBJ1-2; the match to TRBD1 covers 7 bases. This CDR3 is built from 10 residues. Germline values: CDR1 DFQATT, CDR2 SNEGSKA (reference sequence).

Comments on this clone: A read error may account for a junction end that differs from germline. This rearrangement joins TRBV29-1 to TRBJ1-2; D is possibly TRBD1 (5 bases). The CDR3 length is 11 residues. Germline values: CDR1 SQVTM, CDR2 ANQGSEA. The CDR3 bases are TGCAGCGTAGAAGGACACCGACTCTACACCTTC. It specifies CSVEGHRLYTF. The variable domain in full, completed from reference TRBV29-1 and TRBJ1-2, reads SAVISQKPSRDICQRGTSLTIQCQVDSQVTMMFWYRQQPGQSLTLIATANQGSEATYESGFVIDKFPISRPNLTFSTLTVSNMSPEDSSIYLCSVEGHRLYTFGSGTRLTVV.

The rearrangement uses TRBV6-5 and TRBJ2-6; D gene ambiguous. This CDR3 is built from 15 residues. V shed 6 bases and J shed 1 base, with 10 bases lying between them. Germline V gene lookup returns CDR1 MNHEY and CDR2 SVGAGI. The CDR3 coding sequence is TGTGCCAGCAGAAACGGTCCATCTGGGGCCAACGTCCTGACTTTC. This encodes CASRNGPSGANVLTF.

In its sample, this clone was seen once. The chain links TRBV6-6 to TRBJ2-2; 7 bases match TRBD1. Germline CDR1 MNHNY, CDR2 SVGAGI (reference sequence). V shed 6 bases and J 5 bases; nucleotides not matched to a gene: 6. The CDR3 has 14 amino acids. The CDR3 sequence: CASRAGTATGELFF. The CDR3, as DNA: TGTGCCAGCAGGGCCGGGACAGCGACCGGGGAGCTGTTTTTT.